This TCR beta chain was sequenced for a study of blood T cells in healthy people across ages. For the study at large: Template switching picked up about one barcoded beta molecule for each two T cells.

The study's findings and limits: Samples with more naive T cells showed higher observed beta diversity. Roughly linear age-related decline in beta diversity appeared, significant by age 40.

This clonotype was counted a single time. Its antigen is unidentified. V shed 3 bases, J shed 2 bases, and the junction held 5 bases outside the gene matches. The CDR3 runs to 15 residues. CDR1 is MDHEN, CDR2 SYDVKM, per germline. Next came a second PCR, run for about 6 to 12 cycles, which used a sample-barcoded 5' primer along with a J-beta primer mix. TCRdb called the 5' RACE reads again in MiXCR, with one record for every CDR3 protein. The sample yields hundreds of thousands of distinct CDR3 sequences, roughly 50% seen once. The rearrangement uses TRBV28 and TRBJ1-2; 8 bases match TRBD1. This TCR came from a man younger than 45 in good health. The specimen sequenced was blood. The CDR3 protein is CASSLTGQGNYGYTF. The CDR3 DNA is TGTGCCAGCAGTTTGACTGGACAGGGAAACTATGGCTACACCTTC.